These 3 T cell receptor beta chains originate from one sample sequenced in a study of blood T cell repertoires in COVID-19 (TCRdb year 2020). Receptor libraries were prepared by the immunoSEQ multiplex PCR assay. The source is immuneACCESS, and TCRdb retained only in-frame sequences with V and J called. Part of the clones is not carried over; for the studies checked, unresolved V genes explain less than half of this, and the remainder is unexplained. A total of 210,000 or so clones appear in this sample, 70% to 90% of them only once. The top ten hold about 4.8% of the sample. Sequences were obtained from peripheral blood. The receptors originated from a man over 45 with acute or convalescent COVID-19.

The J gene is TRBJ1-6, the V gene TRBV5-6; unclear D gene. Germline V lookup: CDR1 SGHDT, CDR2 YYEEEE. CDR3 length: 15 amino acids. Trimming shortened V by 4 bases and J by 1 base, and 9 bases separated the two germline ends. CDR3 nucleotides: TGTGCCAGCAGCCCCACCCGGTCCTATAATTCACCCCTCCACTTT. Amino acids: CASSPTRSYNSPLHF.

This clone counts as medium-sized. V and J are TRBV3-1 (or the pseudogene TRBV3-2) and TRBJ2-1; 7 bases line up with TRBD2. In germline, CDR1 is LGHDT, CDR2 YNNKEL (reference sequence). CDR3 size: 16 residues. V was pared by 1 base and J by 9 bases, with 12 bases of the junction left unmatched. The CDR3 is CASSQARLAGDGEQFF. CDR3 coding DNA: TGTGCCAGCAGCCAAGCCCGACTAGCCGGGGACGGTGAGCAGTTCTTC.

V and J are TRBV7-2 and TRBJ2-7, with D possibly being TRBD1 (6 bases). Germline V CDR1 and CDR2: SGHTA, FQGNSA. The CDR3 covers 16 residues. V shed 5 bases and J shed 0 bases, with 17 bases lying between them. DNA for the CDR3: TGTGCCAGCAGCCCCCCTCAGGGGTCGTCCTCCTACGAGCAGTACTTC. As protein: CASSPPQGSSSYEQYF.